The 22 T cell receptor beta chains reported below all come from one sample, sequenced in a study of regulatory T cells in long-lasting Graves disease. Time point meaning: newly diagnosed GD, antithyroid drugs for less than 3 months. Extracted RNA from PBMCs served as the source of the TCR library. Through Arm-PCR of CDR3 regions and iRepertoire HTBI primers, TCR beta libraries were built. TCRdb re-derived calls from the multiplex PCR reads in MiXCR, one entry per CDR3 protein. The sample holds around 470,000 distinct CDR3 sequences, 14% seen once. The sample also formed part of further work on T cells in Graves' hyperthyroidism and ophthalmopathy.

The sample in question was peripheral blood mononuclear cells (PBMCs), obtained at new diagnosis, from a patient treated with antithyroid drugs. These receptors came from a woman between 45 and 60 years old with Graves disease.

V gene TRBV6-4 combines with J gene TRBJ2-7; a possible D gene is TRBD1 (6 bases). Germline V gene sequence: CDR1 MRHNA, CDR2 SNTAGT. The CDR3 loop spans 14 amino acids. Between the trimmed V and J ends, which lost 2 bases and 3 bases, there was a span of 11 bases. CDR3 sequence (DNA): TGTGCCAGCAGTGACAGGACAGAGAACTACGAGCAGTACTTC. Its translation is CASSDRTENYEQYF.

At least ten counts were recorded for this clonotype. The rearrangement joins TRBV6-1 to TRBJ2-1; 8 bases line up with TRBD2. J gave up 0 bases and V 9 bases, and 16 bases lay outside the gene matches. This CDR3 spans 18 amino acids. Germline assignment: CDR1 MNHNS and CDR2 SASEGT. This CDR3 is CASNTLAGRGSSYNEQFF. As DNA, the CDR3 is TGTGCCAGTAATACCTTAGCGGGGCGGGGTAGCTCCTACAATGAGCAGTTCTTC.

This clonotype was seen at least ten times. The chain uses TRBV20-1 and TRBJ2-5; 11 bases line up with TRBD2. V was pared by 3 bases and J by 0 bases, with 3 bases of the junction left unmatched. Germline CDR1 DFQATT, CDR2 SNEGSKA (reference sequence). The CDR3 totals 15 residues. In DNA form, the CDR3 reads TGCAGTGCTAGGGGGACTAGCGGAGACCAAGAGACCCAGTACTTC. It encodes CSARGTSGDQETQYF.

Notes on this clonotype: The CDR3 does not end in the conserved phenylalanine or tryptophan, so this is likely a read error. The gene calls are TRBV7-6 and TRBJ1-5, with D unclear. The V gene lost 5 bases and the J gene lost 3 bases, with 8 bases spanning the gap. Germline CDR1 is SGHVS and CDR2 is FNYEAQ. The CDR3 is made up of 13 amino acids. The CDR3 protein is CASSPGINQPQHS. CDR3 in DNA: TGTGCCAGCAGCCCCGGGATCAATCAGCCCCAGCATTCT.

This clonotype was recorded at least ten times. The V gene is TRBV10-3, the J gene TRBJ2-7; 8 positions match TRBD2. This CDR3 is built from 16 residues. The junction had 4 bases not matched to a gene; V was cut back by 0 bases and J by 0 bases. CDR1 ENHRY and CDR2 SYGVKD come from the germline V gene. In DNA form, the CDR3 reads TGTGCCATCAGTGAGTCTAGCGGGAAGAGCTCCTACGAGCAGTACTTC. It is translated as CAISESSGKSSYEQYF.

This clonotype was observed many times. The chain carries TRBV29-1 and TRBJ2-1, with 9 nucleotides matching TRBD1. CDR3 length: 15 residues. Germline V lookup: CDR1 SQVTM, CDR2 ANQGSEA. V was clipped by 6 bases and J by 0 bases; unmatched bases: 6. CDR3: CSVAKTGGSYNEQFF. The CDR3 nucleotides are TGCAGCGTAGCAAAGACAGGGGGCTCCTACAATGAGCAGTTCTTC.

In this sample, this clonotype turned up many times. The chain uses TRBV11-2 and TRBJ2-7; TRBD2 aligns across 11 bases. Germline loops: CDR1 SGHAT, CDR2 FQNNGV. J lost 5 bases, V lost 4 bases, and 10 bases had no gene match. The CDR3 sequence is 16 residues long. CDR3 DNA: TGTGCCAGCAGCTCACATTTAGCGGGAGGGCCCGACGAGCAGTACTTC. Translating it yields CASSSHLAGGPDEQYF. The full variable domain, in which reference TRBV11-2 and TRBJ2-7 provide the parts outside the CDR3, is EAGVAQSPRYKIIEKRQSVAFWCNPISGHATLYWYQQILGQGPKLLIQFQNNGVVDDSQLPKDRFSAERLKGVDSTLKIQPAKLEDSAVYLCASSSHLAGGPDEQYFGPGTRLTVT.

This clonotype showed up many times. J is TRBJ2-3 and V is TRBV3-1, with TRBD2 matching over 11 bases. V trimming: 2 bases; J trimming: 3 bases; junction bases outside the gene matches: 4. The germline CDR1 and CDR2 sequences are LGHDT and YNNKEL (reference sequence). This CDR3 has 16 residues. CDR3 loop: CASSQRLAGTTDTQYF. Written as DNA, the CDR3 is TGTGCCAGCAGCCAAAGACTAGCGGGGACTACAGATACGCAGTATTTT.

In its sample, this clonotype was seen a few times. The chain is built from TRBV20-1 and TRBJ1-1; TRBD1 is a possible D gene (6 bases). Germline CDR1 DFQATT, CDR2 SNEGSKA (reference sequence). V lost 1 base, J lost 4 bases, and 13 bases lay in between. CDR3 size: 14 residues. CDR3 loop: CSARGGPIGTEAFF. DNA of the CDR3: TGCAGTGCTAGAGGGGGGCCCATTGGCACTGAAGCTTTCTTT.

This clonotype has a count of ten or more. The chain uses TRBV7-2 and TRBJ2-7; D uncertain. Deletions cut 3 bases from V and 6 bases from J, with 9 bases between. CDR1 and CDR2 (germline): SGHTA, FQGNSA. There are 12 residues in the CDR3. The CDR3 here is CASSFGRLEQYF. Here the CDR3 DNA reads TGTGCCAGCAGCTTCGGTAGACTCGAGCAGTACTTC.

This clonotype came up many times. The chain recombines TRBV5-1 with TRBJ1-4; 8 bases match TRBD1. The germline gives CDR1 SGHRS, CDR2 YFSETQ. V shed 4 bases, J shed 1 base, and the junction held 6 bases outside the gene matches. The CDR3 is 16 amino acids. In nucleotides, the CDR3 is TGCGCCAGCAGCACCGCAGGACAGGGAACTAATGAAAAACTGTTTTTT. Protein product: CASSTAGQGTNEKLFF.

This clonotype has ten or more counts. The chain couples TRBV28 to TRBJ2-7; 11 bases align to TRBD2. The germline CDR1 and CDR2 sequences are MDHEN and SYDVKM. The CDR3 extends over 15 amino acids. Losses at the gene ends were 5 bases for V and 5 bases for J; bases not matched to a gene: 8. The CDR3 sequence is CASSPQFSGRDEQYF. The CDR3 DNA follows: TGTGCCAGCAGTCCCCAGTTTAGCGGGAGGGACGAGCAGTACTTC.

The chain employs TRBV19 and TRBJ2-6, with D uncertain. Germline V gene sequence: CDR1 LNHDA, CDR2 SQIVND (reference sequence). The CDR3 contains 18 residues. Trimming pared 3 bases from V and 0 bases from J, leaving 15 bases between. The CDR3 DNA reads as TGTGCCAGTAGTATCTTTGTCACAGCCCCCTCTGGGGCCAACGTCCTGACTTTC. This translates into CASSIFVTAPSGANVLTF.

The CDR3 spells CASSLTGVNSYEQYF. CDR3 DNA sequence: TGTGCCAGCAGCCTGACAGGGGTTAACTCCTACGAGCAGTACTTC. The chain is built from TRBV5-6 and TRBJ2-7, with 8 bases aligning to TRBD1. J was trimmed by 0 bases and V by 4 bases; bases with no gene match: 6. This CDR3 spans 15 amino acids. The germline V gene has CDR1 SGHDT and CDR2 YYEEEE.

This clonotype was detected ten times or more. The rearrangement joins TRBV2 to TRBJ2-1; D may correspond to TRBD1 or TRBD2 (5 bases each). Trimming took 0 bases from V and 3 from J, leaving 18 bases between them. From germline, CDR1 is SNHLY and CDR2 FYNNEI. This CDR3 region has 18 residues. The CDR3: CASSEALIPSGSYNEQFF. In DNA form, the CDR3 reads TGTGCCAGCAGTGAAGCGCTGATTCCCTCAGGGAGCTACAATGAGCAGTTCTTC.

CDR3 sequence reads: CASSLSSVAGELFF. CDR3 in DNA: TGTGCCAGCAGCTTATCATCCGTCGCCGGGGAGCTGTTTTTT. The chain uses TRBV7-9 and TRBJ2-2, with unresolved D. The CDR3 is made up of 14 amino acids. Germline V gene lookup returns CDR1 SEHNR and CDR2 FQNEAQ (reference sequence). Deletions cut 2 bases from V and 6 bases from J, with 10 bases between.

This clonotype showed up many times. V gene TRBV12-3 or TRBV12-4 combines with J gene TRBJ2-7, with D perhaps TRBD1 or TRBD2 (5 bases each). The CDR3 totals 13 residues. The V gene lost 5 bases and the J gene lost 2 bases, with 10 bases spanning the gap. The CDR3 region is CASSQGPTYEQYF. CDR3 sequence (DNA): TGTGCCAGCAGTCAGGGACCGACCTACGAGCAGTACTTC.

CDR3 coding DNA: TGTGCCAGCAGCCAAACCTCACTAGTTCTTACGCAGTATTTT. Encoded protein: CASSQTSLVLTQYF. This chain joins TRBV3-1 and TRBJ2-3, with D perhaps TRBD2 (5 bases). Between the trimmed V and J ends, which lost 2 bases and 8 bases, there was a span of 14 bases. Germline CDR1 is LGHDT and CDR2 is YNNKEL (reference sequence). The CDR3 has 14 residues.

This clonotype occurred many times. CDR3 DNA: TGCGCCAGCAGCGAGACAGGGCGGGTCTACGAGCAGTACTTC. This encodes CASSETGRVYEQYF. The chain joins TRBV5-1 to TRBJ2-7, with TRBD1 identical over 7 bases. V gave up 4 bases and J gave up 3 bases; unmatched junction bases: 7. Germline V gives CDR1 SGHRS, CDR2 YFSETQ. The CDR3 consists of 14 residues.

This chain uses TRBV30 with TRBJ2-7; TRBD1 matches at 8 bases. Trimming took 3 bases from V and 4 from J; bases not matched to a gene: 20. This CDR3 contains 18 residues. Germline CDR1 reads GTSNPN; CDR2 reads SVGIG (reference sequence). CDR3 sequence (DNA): TGTGCCTGGAGGACCCCCCTCAGGGGGCGCAATTTAGGATACGAGCAGTACTTC. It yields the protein CAWRTPLRGRNLGYEQYF.

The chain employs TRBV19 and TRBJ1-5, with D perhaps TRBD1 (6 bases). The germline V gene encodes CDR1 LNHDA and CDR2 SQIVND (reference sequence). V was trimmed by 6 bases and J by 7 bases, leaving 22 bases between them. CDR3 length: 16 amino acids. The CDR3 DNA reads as TGTGCCAGTAGAGACCTCCTTTGGGGGCAAGGCCAGCCCCAGCATTTT. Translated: CASRDLLWGQGQPQHF.

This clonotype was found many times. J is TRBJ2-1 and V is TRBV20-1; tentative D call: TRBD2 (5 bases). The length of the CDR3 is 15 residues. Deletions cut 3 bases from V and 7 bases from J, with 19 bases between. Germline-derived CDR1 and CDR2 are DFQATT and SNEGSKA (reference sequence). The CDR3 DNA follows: TGCAGTGCTAGGTTGTGGGAGTCCAGCGTGAATGAGCAGTTCTTC. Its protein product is CSARLWESSVNEQFF.